The 20 T cell receptor beta chains reported below all come from one sample, sequenced in a study of tumor and adjacent non-tumor tissue in lung cancer (dated by TCRdb to the late 2010s). Library generation was performed with multiplex PCR. The listed sequencing device is Illumina HiSeq 2500. TCRbeta libraries were constructed through three rounds of nested PCR with primers (Table S4) according to protocols modified from ARM-PCR. TCRdb reran the public reads through fastp at Q25 and MiXCR, keeping productive beta chains. CDR3 protein duplicates are merged, each entry listing the most common genes and DNA. This sample comprises just over 200,000 distinct CDR3 sequences, around 71% of them detected only once. The top ten clones comprise around 25% of the sample. RNA was isolated from bulk, unsorted tissue, and RNA quality was assessed with a NanoDrop ND-1000 and an Agilent 2100. The specimen sequenced was lung tumor tissue. All receptors derive from a man in his sixties with non-small cell lung cancer.

In this sample, this clonotype turned up many times. The J gene is TRBJ1-5, the V gene TRBV11-2; 9 bases are a match to TRBD1. Germline V gene data show CDR1 as SGHAT and CDR2 as FQNNGV. The V and J ends lost 1 base and 5 bases, in that order; junction bases with no gene match: 3. The CDR3 sequence is 15 residues long. The DNA for the CDR3 is TGTGCCAGCAGCTTAGCCGGGACAGGGCATCAGCCCCAGCATTTT. Its protein is CASSLAGTGHQPQHF.

Comments on this clonotype: A junction boundary mismatches the germline segment, possibly from a read error. The chain combines TRBV11-2 with TRBJ2-3, with 8 bases aligning to TRBD2. CDR1 and CDR2 (germline): SGHAT, FQNNGV. This CDR3 contains 16 residues. CDR3 loop: CGSSTRTSIGTDTQYF. CDR3 coding DNA: TGTGGCAGCAGCACACGGACTAGCATTGGTACAGATACGCAGTATTTT.

The CDR3 region is CASSLGVSLYEQYF. DNA for the CDR3: TGTGCCAGCAGCCTAGGGGTCTCCTTGTACGAGCAGTACTTC. The chain couples TRBV9 to TRBJ2-7; a weak D match, TRBD1 (5 bases). The CDR3 is made up of 14 amino acids. Germline CDR1 reads SGDLS; CDR2 reads YYNGEE. V lost 4 bases to trimming and J lost 4 bases, with 15 bases between them.

Comments on this clonotype: A junction boundary mismatches the germline segment, possibly from a read error. The V and J genes are TRBV7-9 and TRBJ1-3; 7 bases agree with TRBD1. Looked up from germline, CDR1 is SEHNR and CDR2 is FQNEAQ (reference sequence). This CDR3 spans 14 amino acids. CDR3 loop: CASSPGTVGNIIYF. The CDR3 bases are TGTGCCAGCAGCCCCGGGACAGTTGGAAACATCATATATTTT.

The chain has TRBV12-3 or TRBV12-4 and TRBJ2-7; TRBD2 might be the D (7 bases). Trimming left V 7 bases short and J 9 bases short, with 19 bases between. The CDR3 consists of 13 residues. This chain's CDR3 is CASTRGAHRRQYF. CDR3 in DNA: TGTGCCAGCACCCGGGGGGCCCATAGGAGGCAGTACTTC.

This chain links TRBV20-1 with TRBJ1-5; weak D call: TRBD1 (5 bases). V lost 3 bases and J lost 3, with 15 bases in between. The CDR3 has 15 residues. Germline V CDR1 and CDR2: DFQATT, SNEGSKA (reference sequence). CDR3 residues: CSARGDRAHNQPQHF. In DNA form, the CDR3 reads TGCAGTGCTAGGGGGGACCGGGCCCACAATCAGCCCCAGCATTTT.

This clonotype was recorded a few times. The rearrangement joins TRBV20-1 to TRBJ2-7, with D maybe TRBD2 (5 bases). The CDR3 consists of 13 residues. Germline CDR1 DFQATT, CDR2 SNEGSKA (reference sequence). The ends were cut back, 3 bases at V and 2 bases at J, with 11 bases in the middle. CDR3 region: CSASPGSTYEQYF. As DNA, the CDR3 is TGCAGTGCTAGCCCGGGATCTACCTACGAGCAGTACTTC.

This clonotype appeared many times. V usage is TRBV20-1 and J usage is TRBJ2-3, with D maybe TRBD2 (6 bases). This CDR3 contains 14 residues. Germline loops: CDR1 DFQATT, CDR2 SNEGSKA (reference sequence). V dropped 4 bases and J dropped 3 bases, with 14 bases sitting between them. CDR3 region: CSAKTSLATDTQYF. The DNA for the CDR3 is TGCAGTGCTAAAACTAGCCTGGCTACAGATACGCAGTATTTT.

Concerning this clonotype: This could be a read error, since a much larger clone is one nucleotide away. The chain employs TRBV6-1 and TRBJ2-1; perhaps TRBD2 as D (7 bases). The V end lost 3 bases, the J end lost 8 bases, and 8 bases lay between the germline ends. Germline lookup yields CDR1 MNHNS and CDR2 SASEGT. There are 12 residues in the CDR3. In DNA, the CDR3 is TGTGCCAGCAGTGACGGGGGGCATGAGCAGTTCTTC. Its translation is CASSDGGHEQFF.

For this clonotype: The junction departs from germline at one end; a sequencing error may be responsible. The rearrangement links TRBV5-4 to TRBJ2-1, with TRBD1 identical over 7 bases. The CDR3 spans 15 residues. Germline CDR1 is SGHNT and CDR2 is YYREEE (reference sequence). The CDR3 region has the DNA TGTGCCAGCAGCTCTGACAGGGAATCCTACAATGAGCAGTTATTC. Encoded protein: CASSSDRESYNEQLF.

For this clonotype: A much larger clone lies a single base off, so this may be a read error. The genes are TRBV6-1 and TRBJ2-7; possibly TRBD1 for D (6 bases). This CDR3 region has 15 residues. Germline CDR1 is MNHNS and CDR2 is SASEGT. V lost 4 bases, J lost 1 base, and 14 bases lay in between. In nucleotides, the CDR3 is TGTGCCAGCAGTGGACTATCACAGGGATCCTACGAGCAGTACTTC. It yields the protein CASSGLSQGSYEQYF.

A note on this clonotype: Because the CDR3 is missing its conserved closing phenylalanine or tryptophan, this is likely a read error. The CDR3 sequence is CASSPVKLAWDSYNEQFS. In DNA form, the CDR3 reads TGTGCCAGCAGCCCAGTGAAGCTCGCGTGGGACTCCTACAATGAGCAGTTCTCC. V is TRBV11-2 and J is TRBJ2-1; D ambiguous. V was shortened by 5 bases and J by 0 bases, with 20 bases between the two germline ends. Per the germline V gene, CDR1 is SGHAT and CDR2 is FQNNGV. CDR3 size: 18 residues.

A note on this clonotype: No conserved phenylalanine or tryptophan ends this CDR3, so it is likely a read error. This sequence joins TRBV11-2 and TRBJ2-4; D is unclear. The V and J ends lost 5 bases and 8 bases respectively, with 13 bases between them. From germline, CDR1 is SGHAT and CDR2 FQNNGV. The CDR3 extends over 13 amino acids. CDR3 loop: CASSISGGDIQYL. Written as DNA, the CDR3 is TGTGCCAGCAGCATATCAGGTGGGGACATTCAGTACCTC.

Regarding this clonotype: One end of the junction fails to match germline, which may point to a read error. As DNA, the CDR3 is TGTACCAGCATCTTAGAAGCGAACGGGGAGCTGTTTTTT. Protein sequence: CTSILEANGELFF. The J gene is TRBJ2-2, the V gene TRBV11-2; D unresolved. This CDR3 spans 13 amino acids. Germline CDR1 SGHAT, CDR2 FQNNGV.

This clonotype came up a few times. Possible read error: a much larger clone is one base away. The chain combines TRBV20-1 with TRBJ1-1; D remains ambiguous. This CDR3 region has 13 residues. Germline V gene lookup returns CDR1 DFQATT and CDR2 SNEGSKA (reference sequence). This CDR3 reads CSARVSGNTETFF. CDR3 in DNA: TGCAGTGCTAGAGTTTCCGGGAACACTGAAACTTTCTTT.

Concerning this clonotype: One junction end does not reproduce the germline sequence, and a read error may be involved. CDR3 residues: CASSLGTSGGSHEQCF. The CDR3 nucleotides read TGTGCCAGCAGCCTGGGGACTAGCGGGGGGTCACACGAGCAGTGCTTC. The rearrangement uses TRBV11-1 and TRBJ2-7; 15 bases match TRBD2. Germline loops: CDR1 SGHAT, CDR2 FQDESV (reference sequence). The CDR3 is 16 amino acids.

Of note for this clonotype: Likely a read error: the CDR3 ends without its conserved phenylalanine or tryptophan. This chain uses TRBV29-1 with TRBJ2-3; D not certain. The CDR3 has 14 residues. CDR1 is SQVTM and CDR2 is ANQGSEA in the germline V gene. DNA of the CDR3: TGCATCGTTGGTGGAATGACCAACACAGATACGCAGTATTAT. It codes for CIVGGMTNTDTQYY.

With respect to this clonotype: At one end, the junction sequence differs from germline, possibly due to a read error. The rearrangement joins TRBV20-1 to TRBJ2-3; 7 bases are shared with TRBD2. In germline, CDR1 is DFQATT, CDR2 SNEGSKA (reference sequence). CDR3 size: 14 residues. The CDR3 nucleotides read TGCAGTGCTGAACCAGCGGGGAAGACAGATACGAAGTATTTT. Amino acids: CSAEPAGKTDTKYF.

As concerns this clonotype: A much larger clone differs by one base, so this may be a read error. The chain recombines TRBV4-2 with TRBJ1-5, with D possibly TRBD1 on 6 matching bases. Germline V gene lookup returns CDR1 LGHNA and CDR2 YNFKEQ. This CDR3 spans 16 amino acids. In DNA form, the CDR3 reads TGTACCAGCAGCCAAGATTTGAGGGGAGGGGGTCAGCCCCAGCATTTT. This translates into CTSSQDLRGGGQPQHF.

The chain uses TRBV11-3 and TRBJ2-2; TRBD1 might be the D (5 bases). From germline, CDR1 is SGHNT and CDR2 YENEEA. V lost 11 bases and J lost 0, with 16 bases in between. The CDR3 spans 15 residues. The CDR3 sequence: CACAARQTNTGELFF. CDR3 bases: TGTGCCTGCGCCGCTCGACAGACGAACACCGGGGAGCTGTTTTTT.